What follows are 3 T cell receptor beta chains derived from one specimen sequenced in a study of T cell responses to AZD1222 COVID-19 vaccine. Sequencing was performed with immunoSEQ multiplex PCR; in TCRdb, only in-frame clones are kept and a portion is missing. The table lists approximately 140,000 clones, approximately 90% of them singletons, with 3.2% in the top ten. Sequencing was performed on peripheral blood, taken 28 days after the second AZD1222 dose. These receptors were taken from an adult who received the AZD1222 COVID-19 vaccine.

The chain combines TRBV6-2 or TRBV6-3 with TRBJ2-7; D is unclear. Germline V gives CDR1 MNHEY, CDR2 SVGEGT. V dropped 8 bases and J dropped 2 bases, with 4 bases sitting between them. The CDR3 contains 10 residues. CDR3 in DNA: TGTGCCAGCGGCCCCTACGAGCAGTACTTC. Protein: CASGPYEQYF.

The chain combines TRBV6-6 with TRBJ1-6, with 9 bases lining up with TRBD1. The V gene's germline CDR1 is MNHNY and CDR2 SVGAGI (reference sequence). The CDR3 length is 14 residues. V shed 4 bases and J 7 bases; nucleotides not matched to a gene: 2. The CDR3 DNA is TGTGCCAGCAGTTGGGACAGGGACAATTCACCCCTCCACTTT. This gives the protein CASSWDRDNSPLHF.

This clone was seen once. The V gene is TRBV30, the J gene TRBJ2-7, with 9 bases that match TRBD2. V lost 1 base and J lost 0; bases outside the gene matches: 16. The CDR3 totals 19 residues. Germline CDR1 reads GTSNPN; CDR2 reads SVGIG (reference sequence). The CDR3 nucleotides read TGTGCCTGGAGTGCGCCGACGGCGGGAGGGCCTTTGGACTCCTACGAGCAGTACTTC. This gives the protein CAWSAPTAGGPLDSYEQYF.